Each of the 27 T cell receptor beta chains below was sequenced from the same sample in a study of blood T cells in healthy people across ages. Sample-barcoded 5' priming and a J-beta primer mix drove a second PCR of roughly 6 to 12 cycles. Each CDR3 protein is one row after TCRdb ran MiXCR on the 5' RACE reads. Of around 850,000 distinct CDR3 sequences in the sample, around 36% were seen once. Sequenced input: blood. Receptors originate from a man younger than 35 in good health.

This chain joins TRBV20-1 and TRBJ2-7; D call uncertain. The DNA matches TRBJ2-5 better at its end, which makes the J call doubtful. Germline loops: CDR1 DFQATT, CDR2 SNEGSKA (reference sequence). The CDR3 runs 14 residues. The CDR3 nucleotides read TGCAGTGCTAGCTACGCGAAGGGTAGGGAGACCCAGTACTTC. Its translation: CSASYAKGRETQYF.

The chain links TRBV12-3 or TRBV12-4 to TRBJ2-4, with 8 bases matching TRBD1. This CDR3 region has 16 residues. The junction had 20 bases not matched to a gene; V was cut back by 6 bases and J by 13 bases. CDR3 region: CASSPPGQVRGNEQYF. In DNA form, the CDR3 reads TGTGCCAGCAGCCCCCCGGGACAGGTCAGGGGCAATGAGCAGTACTTC.

This clonotype was observed a single time. This may be a read error: a much more frequent sequence differs by one nucleotide. J is TRBJ2-5 and V is TRBV20-1, with no clear D. The CDR3 has 15 residues. Per the germline V gene, CDR1 is DFQATT and CDR2 is SNEGSKA (reference sequence). The CDR3 nucleotides are TGCGGTGCTAGAGATCGTTTCTCCGGGTTGGAGACCCAGTACTTC. Protein sequence: CGARDRFSGLETQYF.

V is TRBV7-2 and J is TRBJ1-4; D is uncertain. The germline V gene encodes CDR1 SGHTA and CDR2 FQGNSA. This CDR3 has 17 residues. The V end was cut by 5 bases, the J end by 5 bases, with 21 bases between. The CDR3 spells CASSPGRRNEKNEKLFF. As DNA, the CDR3 is TGTGCCAGCAGCCCGGGGAGGCGGAACGAGAAAAATGAAAAACTGTTTTTT.

This clonotype was counted a few times. The chain couples TRBV5-1 to TRBJ2-7, with TRBD1 identical over 7 bases. The CDR3 totals 13 residues. The V segment lost 4 bases and the J segment 6 bases; nucleotides outside the gene matches: 7. Germline V gene data show CDR1 as SGHRS and CDR2 as YFSETQ. DNA for the CDR3: TGCGCCAGCAGCGTTGACAGGGACGGCGAGCAGTACTTC. It codes for CASSVDRDGEQYF.

The chain combines TRBV6-2 or TRBV6-3 with TRBJ1-5, with 7 nucleotides matching TRBD1. Trimming took 6 bases from V and 2 from J; bases not matched to a gene: 7. The CDR3 length is 15 residues. Germline values: CDR1 MNHEY, CDR2 SVGEGT. The CDR3 loop reads CASRLTGVGNQPQHF. CDR3 DNA sequence: TGTGCCAGCAGGCTAACAGGGGTGGGCAATCAGCCCCAGCATTTT.

This clonotype was observed at least ten times. The rearrangement links TRBV12-3 or TRBV12-4 to TRBJ1-2, with D possibly matching TRBD1 (5 bases). The CDR3 has 14 residues. Trimming removed 1 base from V and 8 bases from J, with 14 bases in between. CDR3 amino acids: CASSLGGDSGGYTF. CDR3 sequence (DNA): TGTGCCAGCAGTTTAGGAGGGGATTCGGGAGGCTACACCTTC.

This clonotype was seen a few times. The V gene is TRBV11-2, the J gene TRBJ1-2; the match to TRBD1 covers 7 bases. The trim removed 5 bases at V and 7 bases at J, leaving 19 bases unmatched. Germline V gives CDR1 SGHAT, CDR2 FQNNGV. The length of the CDR3 is 17 residues. The CDR3 nucleotides read TGTGCCAGCAGCCCCCGGACAGGTTCGACTCTCCCACGTGGCTACACCTTC. Translation: CASSPRTGSTLPRGYTF.

This clonotype was observed a handful of times. The chain couples TRBV12-3 or TRBV12-4 to TRBJ1-6; no clear D gene. The CDR3 spans 13 residues. V was clipped by 7 bases and J by 14 bases, with 18 bases between them. This chain's CDR3 is CASTPSHRWTLHF. The CDR3 nucleotides are TGTGCCAGCACACCATCCCATCGGTGGACCCTCCACTTT.

This clonotype turned up a few times. This chain's CDR3 is CASSPKDLQGAGGYDNEQFF. CDR3 nucleotides: TGCGCCAGCAGCCCTAAGGACCTACAGGGGGCTGGGGGCTACGACAATGAGCAGTTCTTC. The chain carries TRBV4-1 and TRBJ2-1, with 9 positions matching TRBD1. The V gene's germline CDR1 is MGHRA and CDR2 YSYEKL. There are 20 residues in the CDR3. V lost 4 bases to trimming and J lost 5 bases; unmatched junction nucleotides: 21.

This clonotype was counted between two and nine times. This chain links TRBV12-3 or TRBV12-4 with TRBJ1-5, with D unresolved. The CDR3 extends over 15 amino acids. The V and J ends lost 1 base and 0 bases respectively, with 7 bases between them. This CDR3 is CASSLELGSNQPQHF. The CDR3 nucleotides read TGTGCCAGCAGTTTAGAGTTGGGTAGCAATCAGCCCCAGCATTTT.

The table lists this clonotype with a few counts. The chain joins TRBV20-1 to TRBJ2-1, with 10 bases identical to TRBD1. This CDR3 comprises 14 residues. The trim removed 0 bases at V and 7 bases at J, leaving 3 bases unmatched. Looked up from germline, CDR1 is DFQATT and CDR2 is SNEGSKA (reference sequence). The CDR3 loop is CSARDGQGGNEQFF. For the CDR3, the DNA is TGCAGTGCTAGAGACGGACAGGGGGGGAATGAGCAGTTCTTC.

This clonotype was counted at least ten times. This rearrangement joins TRBV7-2 to TRBJ2-1; a possible D gene is TRBD2 (5 bases). V shed 2 bases and J shed 10 bases, with 12 bases lying between them. The length of the CDR3 is 13 residues. The germline gives CDR1 SGHTA, CDR2 FQGNSA. The CDR3 DNA reads TGTGCCAGCAGCTTAAATCGGGGTAAGGAGCAGTTCTTC. Translation gives CASSLNRGKEQFF. Together with reference TRBV7-2 and TRBJ2-1, the CDR3 gives the full variable domain: GAGVSQSPSNKVTEKGKDVELRCDPISGHTALYWYRQSLGQGLEFLIYFQGNSAPDKSGLPSDRFSAERTGGSVSTLTIQRTQQEDSAVYLCASSLNRGKEQFFGPGTRLTVL.

The genes are TRBV4-1 and TRBJ2-7, with TRBD2 identical over 14 bases. Losses at the gene ends were 2 bases for V and 3 bases for J; bases not matched to a gene: 12. From germline, CDR1 is MGHRA and CDR2 YSYEKL. This CDR3 has 19 amino acids. As DNA, the CDR3 is TGCGCCAGCAGCCAACCCCAAGGGACTAGCGGGAGTAAAGGCTACGAGCAGTACTTC. It encodes CASSQPQGTSGSKGYEQYF.

The rearrangement joins TRBV2 to TRBJ2-7, with D unresolved. The CDR3 covers 14 residues. V was trimmed by 5 bases and J by 1 base, leaving 12 bases between them. Germline V gives CDR1 SNHLY, CDR2 FYNNEI. CDR3 bases: TGTGCCAGCAGTCCGCGTCCGGTGTCCTACGAGCAGTACTTC. Its translation: CASSPRPVSYEQYF.

V gene TRBV19 combines with J gene TRBJ2-1, with 11 positions matching TRBD2. This CDR3 region has 15 residues. Trimming took 6 bases from V and 13 from J; bases not matched to a gene: 14. Germline CDR1 reads LNHDA; CDR2 reads SQIVND (reference sequence). The CDR3 DNA sequence: TGTGCCAGTAGGGGGACTAGCGGTTACCAAGAGACCCAGTTCTTC. Protein sequence: CASRGTSGYQETQFF.

Many counts were recorded for this clonotype. The V call is TRBV4-3, the J call TRBJ2-3; unclear D gene. The germline V gene has CDR1 LGHNA and CDR2 YSLEER. This CDR3 has 13 amino acids. Trimming left V 3 bases short and J 6 bases short, with 10 bases between. The CDR3 sequence is CASSHPLEDTQYF. DNA for the CDR3: TGCGCCAGCAGCCATCCCCTTGAGGATACGCAGTATTTT.

The gene calls are TRBV7-8 and TRBJ2-4; D unresolved. The end of the DNA fits TRBJ2-5 better, so the J call may be wrong. The CDR3 is 13 residues long. The germline gives CDR1 SGHVS, CDR2 FQNEAQ. CDR3 in amino acids: CASSPTVLETQYF. The CDR3 DNA reads as TGTGCCAGCAGTCCGACCGTGCTGGAGACCCAGTACTTC.

The chain combines TRBV12-3 or TRBV12-4 with TRBJ2-2, with D unresolved. V was pared by 7 bases and J by 3 bases, with 6 bases between. The CDR3 has 12 residues. CDR3 amino acids: CASNRDTGELFF. In DNA form, the CDR3 reads TGTGCCAGCAACCGAGACACCGGGGAGCTGTTTTTT.

The chain recombines TRBV7-2 with TRBJ1-1; D might be TRBD1 (6 bases). The V gene's germline CDR1 is SGHTA and CDR2 FQGNSA. The CDR3 is made up of 14 amino acids. Trimming left V 6 bases short and J 11 bases short, with 22 bases between. CDR3 amino acids: CASRGGSRGSGAFF. The CDR3 DNA reads as TGTGCCAGCAGAGGGGGATCGAGGGGCTCTGGGGCTTTCTTT.

The gene calls are TRBV27 and TRBJ2-1, with a tentative D call TRBD1 (6 bases). The V gene lost 6 bases and the J gene lost 0 bases, with 12 bases spanning the gap. In germline, CDR1 is MNHEY, CDR2 SMNVEV (reference sequence). CDR3 length: 15 residues. The CDR3 sequence is CASRDTGSSYNEQFF. The CDR3 DNA reads as TGTGCCAGCAGGGATACAGGGAGCTCCTACAATGAGCAGTTCTTC.

The J gene is TRBJ2-4, the V gene TRBV5-1, with a possible D match to TRBD1 (5 bases). CDR3 size: 16 residues. The germline CDR1 and CDR2 sequences are SGHRS and YFSETQ. Trimming removed 0 bases from V and 4 bases from J, with 14 bases in between. CDR3 sequence reads: CASSLEGPGIKNIQYF. The CDR3 DNA sequence: TGCGCCAGCAGCTTGGAAGGTCCAGGGATAAAAAACATTCAGTACTTC.

This clonotype occurred many times. V and J are TRBV7-2 and TRBJ2-1; TRBD1 or TRBD2 may be the D gene (5 bases each). V lost 2 bases to trimming and J lost 0 bases, with 20 bases between them. This CDR3 has 19 amino acids. The germline gives CDR1 SGHTA, CDR2 FQGNSA. CDR3 coding DNA: TGTGCCAGCAGCTTACCTGGGGGACGAACAATGATCTCCTACAATGAGCAGTTCTTC. Protein: CASSLPGGRTMISYNEQFF. Complete variable domain (other parts from reference TRBV7-2 and TRBJ2-1): GAGVSQSPSNKVTEKGKDVELRCDPISGHTALYWYRQSLGQGLEFLIYFQGNSAPDKSGLPSDRFSAERTGGSVSTLTIQRTQQEDSAVYLCASSLPGGRTMISYNEQFFGPGTRLTVL.

The rearrangement uses TRBV9 and TRBJ1-2; 7 nucleotides align to TRBD1. V shed 3 bases and J 7 bases; nucleotides not matched to a gene: 12. Germline V lookup: CDR1 SGDLS, CDR2 YYNGEE. The CDR3 spans 15 residues. The CDR3 nucleotides read TGTGCCAGCAGCGCGCAGGACAGGCCAGGCGGTGGCTACACCTTC. This gives the protein CASSAQDRPGGGYTF.

This chain links TRBV5-1 with TRBJ2-5; D gene unclear. V was cut by 4 bases and J by 11 bases, with 36 bases left in between. There are 19 residues in the CDR3. Germline loops: CDR1 SGHRS, CDR2 YFSETQ. CDR3 in amino acids: CASSPFPKGPQGSYNEQYF. In DNA form, the CDR3 reads TGCGCCAGCAGCCCCTTCCCCAAGGGCCCGCAAGGTAGCTACAATGAGCAGTACTTC.

The rearrangement uses TRBV3-1 and TRBJ2-5; 9 nucleotides align to TRBD2. Looked up from germline, CDR1 is LGHDT and CDR2 is YNNKEL (reference sequence). The V segment lost 4 bases and the J segment 2 bases; nucleotides outside the gene matches: 5. There are 15 residues in the CDR3. CDR3 region: CASSRTTSGQETQYF. The CDR3 DNA reads as TGTGCCAGCAGCCGGACGACTAGCGGACAAGAGACCCAGTACTTC.

The genes are TRBV6-2 or TRBV6-3 and TRBJ1-6; unclear D gene. Germline CDR1 and CDR2: MNHEY and SVGEGT. The CDR3 is 12 amino acids. V dropped 6 bases and J dropped 12 bases, with 12 bases sitting between them. The chain's CDR3 is CASSLYTGPLHF. The CDR3 DNA reads TGTGCCAGCAGCCTCTACACTGGACCCCTCCACTTT.